What follows are 7 T cell receptor beta chains derived from one specimen sequenced in a study of shared T cell receptors in the human thymus. The data were produced by immunoSEQ multiplex PCR, yet TCRdb's version contains in-frame clones alone and is incomplete. The repertoire holds some 720,000 clones, over 75% seen once, with about 0.01% in the top ten. The sample also formed part of further work on human thymus T cells.

Material: thymocytes. The receptors shown here come from a boy under three years old with a congenital heart defect.

The table lists this clone with a few counts. The rearrangement joins TRBV5-6 to TRBJ1-4; maybe TRBD1 (5 bases). This CDR3 is built from 14 residues. The V gene lost 4 bases and the J gene lost 8 bases, with 15 bases spanning the gap. The V gene's germline CDR1 is SGHDT and CDR2 YYEEEE. CDR3 DNA sequence: TGTGCCAGCAGCCGATGGGGCGCTGGCGAAAAACTGTTTTTT. Amino acids: CASSRWGAGEKLFF.

This clone was seen a single time. The V gene is TRBV27, the J gene TRBJ2-1, with D unclear. The germline gives CDR1 MNHEY, CDR2 SMNVEV (reference sequence). The length of the CDR3 is 11 residues. V lost 4 bases to trimming and J lost 5 bases, with 3 bases between them. The CDR3 DNA is TGTGCCAGCAGTTCAGACAATGAGCAGTTCTTC. It is translated as CASSSDNEQFF.

This sequence joins TRBV7-2 and TRBJ1-2; 11 bases line up with TRBD1. The CDR3 is 15 amino acids. Germline CDR1 SGHTA, CDR2 FQGNSA. Germline trimming cut 6 bases from V and 3 bases from J; bases unmatched to any gene: 6. The CDR3 bases are TGTGCCAGCAGTTCCGGACAGGGGGCAGACTATGGCTACACCTTC. Encoded protein: CASSSGQGADYGYTF.

V usage is TRBV14 and J usage is TRBJ2-2; 13 bases are a match to TRBD2. V was pared by 4 bases and J by 4 bases, with 12 bases of the junction left unmatched. Looked up from germline, CDR1 is SGHDN and CDR2 is FVKESK. This CDR3 comprises 19 residues. The CDR3 is CASSRTGRTSGSSTGELFF. The CDR3 DNA reads as TGTGCCAGCAGCCGGACAGGTCGGACTAGCGGGAGTAGCACCGGGGAGCTGTTTTTT.

The chain uses TRBV19 and TRBJ1-2; the match to TRBD1 covers 8 bases. Trimming cost V 1 base and J 4 bases; bases outside gene matches: 8. From germline, CDR1 is LNHDA and CDR2 SQIVND (reference sequence). The CDR3 sequence is 16 residues long. The CDR3 region has the DNA TGTGCCAGTAGTATAGGATGGTCGGACAGGGTCTATGGCTACACCTTC. This gives the protein CASSIGWSDRVYGYTF.

V gene TRBV27 combines with J gene TRBJ1-5; D is undetermined. The germline gives CDR1 MNHEY, CDR2 SMNVEV (reference sequence). The CDR3 length is 18 residues. V lost 0 bases and J lost 2, with 17 bases in between. The CDR3 sequence: CASSLSSPSGVGNQPQHF. CDR3 bases: TGTGCCAGCAGTTTATCGAGCCCGTCCGGGGTTGGCAATCAGCCCCAGCATTTT.

V usage is TRBV7-2 and J usage is TRBJ2-7; a possible D gene is TRBD2 (6 bases). This CDR3 has 15 residues. Trimming removed 1 base at V and 10 bases at J, with 20 bases between. Germline V gene lookup returns CDR1 SGHTA and CDR2 FQGNSA. The DNA of the CDR3 is TGTGCCAGCAGCTTAGGGATAGTAGCGGCGGGCCCCCAGTACTTC. Translating it yields CASSLGIVAAGPQYF.